This T cell receptor beta chain stems from a study of cytomegalovirus exposure and HLA in healthy donors. General study findings and limits: A later analysis found common viral pathogens apparently linked to several of the most significant clusters.

V trimming: 5 bases; J trimming: 5 bases; junction bases outside the gene matches: 13. Germline values: CDR1 SQVTM, CDR2 ANQGSEA. The CDR3 totals 15 residues. 60 Vbeta and 13 Jbeta primers were used in PCR. Here immunoSEQ multiplex PCR was the method, and the copy in TCRdb shows in-frame clones only, minus some. The sample lists roughly 130,000 clones; roughly four fifths were seen once. In the case of this clone: Its antigen is undetermined.

The sample was PBMCs. The chain carries TRBV29-1 and TRBJ1-1, with 8 positions matching TRBD1. The receptor was derived from a woman in her 50s in good health and CMV-seronegative. The CDR3 bases are TGCAGCGTTCCCGCCGAGGACAGGGACTTAACTGAAGCTTTCTTT. Amino acids: CSVPAEDRDLTEAFF.